This TCR beta chain was retrieved from a study of spatial heterogeneity in lung cancer. Study-level results: The appearance of ubiquitous expanded tumor TCRs in blood was greater at resection than follow-up.

V was clipped by 8 bases and J by 4 bases; unmatched bases: 6. CDR3 length equals 13 residues. This sample's time point: blood at routine non-recurrence follow-up after resection. Tumor, nontumor lung or frozen PBMC supplied whole RNA that was sequenced unsorted. In TCRdb, the 5' RACE reads were re-called with MiXCR into one record per CDR3 protein. The top ten clones hold approximately 25% of a sample with about 110,000 distinct CDR3 sequences, under 14% of them seen once. This clonotype was counted ten times or more. The target antigen is unknown. The TCR comes from a female donor with early-stage non-small cell lung cancer. This material consisted of PBMCs, taken at follow-up. The rearrangement links TRBV12-3 or TRBV12-4 to TRBJ2-7; 9 positions match TRBD2. The DNA for the CDR3 is TGTGCCAGCGGTACTAGCGGGTCATACGAGCAGTACTTC. It yields the protein CASGTSGSYEQYF.